The TCR beta chain under discussion was sequenced for a study of early T cells in non-severe SARS-CoV-2 infection. This clonotype appeared a few times. Each CDR3 protein is one row after TCRdb ran MiXCR on the 5' RACE reads. The sample shows 59,000 or so distinct CDR3 sequences, over 9.5% of them seen only once. This material consisted of whole blood, taken at baseline. The sequence was obtained from an adult who was a healthcare worker with PCR-confirmed SARS-CoV-2 infection or an uninfected control (not recorded which).

CDR3 residues: CASSLARSTEAFF. The CDR3, as DNA: TGTGCCAGCAGCTTAGCCCGGAGCACTGAAGCTTTCTTT. The chain joins TRBV11-2 to TRBJ1-1; D is uncertain. The CDR3 loop spans 13 amino acids. The V gene's germline CDR1 is SGHAT and CDR2 FQNNGV. Trimming removed 1 base at V and 4 bases at J, with 7 bases between.